The present T cell receptor (beta chain) was sequenced within a study of T cells in localized non-small cell lung cancer. General study points: Researchers found a median roughly 50 of the top 100 tumor clones in adjacent lung. T cell clonality was highest in uninvolved adjacent lung, above tumor.

Here immunoSEQ multiplex PCR was the method, and the copy in TCRdb shows in-frame clones only, minus some. The sample contains around 30,000 clones, around 94% of which appear only once. In regard to this clone: No antigen is known for it.

The sequencing used peripheral blood, collected before any cancer treatment. The TCR was taken from a woman between 35 and 70 years old with stage I lung adenocarcinoma.

The CDR3 coding sequence is TGTGCCAGCAGCCTCCCTTCGGGACAGGGGGCTCGAGATGGCTACACCTTC. This translates into CASSLPSGQGARDGYTF. The J gene is TRBJ1-2, the V gene TRBV16; the match to TRBD1 covers 12 bases. CDR1 and CDR2 (germline): KGHSY, FQNENV. The CDR3 contains 17 residues. With 4 bases clipped from V and 6 bases from J, the junction kept 12 bases outside the gene matches.